The present entry profiles one T cell receptor (beta chain) with its context. The data were taken from a study of control samples from healthy donors and cancer patients. The data were produced by immunoSEQ multiplex PCR, yet TCRdb's version contains in-frame clones alone and is incomplete. The sample yields more than 95,000 clones, about 90% seen once. The CDR3 has 15 residues. Germline assignment: CDR1 MNHEY and CDR2 SVGAGI. V was shortened by 2 bases and J by 0 bases, with 8 bases between the two germline ends. The TCR comes from a man aged 18 to 29 in good health. V gene TRBV6-5 combines with J gene TRBJ1-3; D gene unclear. Source material: blood. DNA for the CDR3: TGTGCCAGCAGTTACGATAGCTACTCTGGAAACACCATATATTTT. The encoded protein is CASSYDSYSGNTIYF.